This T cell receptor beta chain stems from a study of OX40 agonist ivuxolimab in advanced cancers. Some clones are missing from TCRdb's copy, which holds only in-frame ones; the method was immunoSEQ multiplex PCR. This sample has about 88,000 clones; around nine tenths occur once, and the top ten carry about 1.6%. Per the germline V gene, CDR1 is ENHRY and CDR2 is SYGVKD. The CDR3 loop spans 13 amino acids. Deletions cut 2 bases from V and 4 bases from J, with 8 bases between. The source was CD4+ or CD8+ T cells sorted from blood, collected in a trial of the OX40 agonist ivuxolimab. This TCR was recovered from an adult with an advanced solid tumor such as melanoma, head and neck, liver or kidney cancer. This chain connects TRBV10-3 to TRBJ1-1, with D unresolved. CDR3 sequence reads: CAISEREGTEAFF. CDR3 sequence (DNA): TGTGCCATCAGTGAGAGGGAAGGCACTGAAGCTTTCTTT.